The present entry profiles one T cell receptor (beta chain) with its context. Produced via immunoSEQ multiplex PCR; TCRdb's table is partial and in-frame only. This table holds some 20,000 clones, 80% to 85% found once. Trimming removed 5 bases from V and 7 bases from J, with 15 bases in between. Germline V lookup: CDR1 SGHTA, CDR2 FQGNSA. The CDR3 consists of 13 residues. This entry is derived from a study of T cell responses to AZD1222 COVID-19 vaccine. This material consisted of peripheral blood, taken 28 days after the second AZD1222 dose. The TCR was taken from an adult who received the AZD1222 COVID-19 vaccine. The chain has TRBV7-2 and TRBJ2-7, with D maybe TRBD2 (7 bases). The CDR3 DNA reads as TGTGCCAGCAGCGCAAGGGGGGGATCAGAGCAGTACTTC. Translation gives CASSARGGSEQYF.